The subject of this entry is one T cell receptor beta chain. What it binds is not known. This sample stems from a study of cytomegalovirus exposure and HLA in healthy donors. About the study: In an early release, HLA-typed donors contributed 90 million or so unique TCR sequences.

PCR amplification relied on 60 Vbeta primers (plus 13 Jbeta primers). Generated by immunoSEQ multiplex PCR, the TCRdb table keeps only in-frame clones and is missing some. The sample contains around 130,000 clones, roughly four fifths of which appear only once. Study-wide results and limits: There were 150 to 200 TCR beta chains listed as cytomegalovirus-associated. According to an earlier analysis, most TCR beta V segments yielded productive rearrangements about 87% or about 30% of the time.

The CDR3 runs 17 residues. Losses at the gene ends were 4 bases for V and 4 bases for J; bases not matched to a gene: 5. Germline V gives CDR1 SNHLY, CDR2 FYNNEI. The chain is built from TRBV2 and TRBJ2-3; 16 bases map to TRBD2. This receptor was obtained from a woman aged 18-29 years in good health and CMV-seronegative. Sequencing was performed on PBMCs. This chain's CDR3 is CASSAVGLAGGSDTQYF. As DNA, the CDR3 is TGTGCCAGCAGTGCGGTGGGACTAGCGGGAGGGTCAGATACGCAGTATTTT.